This TCR beta chain was profiled in a study of cytomegalovirus exposure and HLA in healthy donors. 60 Vbeta and 13 Jbeta primers were used in PCR. This table comes from immunoSEQ multiplex PCR, and its TCRdb copy is limited to in-frame clones, with some not included. The sample includes 100,000 or so clones, around 63% of them seen just once. Looked up from germline, CDR1 is LGHNA and CDR2 is YSLEER. The CDR3 extends over 15 amino acids. The J segment lost 1 base and the V segment lost 1 base, leaving 3 bases of the junction unmatched. This receptor was taken from a man younger than 45 in good health and CMV-seronegative. The sequencing sample was made of PBMCs. The V gene is TRBV4-3, the J gene TRBJ2-7, with 8 bases matching TRBD2. This CDR3 is CASSQVTGGSYEQYF. For the CDR3, the DNA is TGCGCCAGCAGCCAAGTGACGGGAGGGTCCTACGAGCAGTACTTC.